This T cell receptor beta chain was sequenced for a study of cytomegalovirus exposure and HLA in healthy donors. Study as a whole: The 120 validation repertoires were produced on the same platform as the roughly 690 repertoires of the first cohort. This was reported in a later analysis. Study conclusions and caveats: Many donors carried some public TCRs, although rarity characterized most TCR sequences. In vitro work confirmed that a few CMV-associated chains recognize CMV antigens.

A note on this clone: The antigen remains undetermined.

The table came from immunoSEQ multiplex PCR; TCRdb's copy has only in-frame clones and leaves some out. The sample holds 55,000 to 70,000 clones, around 90% seen once. The CDR3 covers 15 residues. Germline V gives CDR1 SGHVS, CDR2 FNYEAQ. Trimming took off 1 base at V and 5 bases at J, with 14 bases between the two ends. The study drew the donors from its approximately 120-subject validation cohort, separate from the approximately 700-subject first cohort. This chain joins TRBV7-6 and TRBJ1-1; D unresolved. This clonotype was sampled from a woman under 40 in good health and CMV-seronegative. The sequencing input was PBMCs. CDR3 DNA sequence: TGTGCCAGCAGCTTAGATTTGCCGGGTTGGACTGAAGCTTTCTTT. The encoded protein is CASSLDLPGWTEAFF.